This T cell receptor beta chain was captured in a study of T cell repertoires in cytomegalovirus infection. Regarding the study as a whole: The ex vivo response showed dominance by HLA-C-restricted CMV-specific TCR beta clonotypes.

This clonotype was recorded a few times. What it binds is not known. TCRdb recomputed calls from the reads with MiXCR, one row per CDR3 protein. The sample lists around 750,000 distinct CDR3 sequences, about 33% occurring once. The material was cultured CD8+ T cells from PBMCs, obtained from culture after CMV antigen stimulation. The receptor comes from a human donor in good health (CMV status not recorded). Some clones in this sample may be carry-over from other donors' samples.

In DNA form, the CDR3 reads TGTGCCAGCAGTTACCCGGGGCGAACTAATGAAAAACTGTTTTTT. Amino acid sequence: CASSYPGRTNEKLFF. The chain links TRBV6-2 or TRBV6-3 to TRBJ1-4; tentative D call: TRBD1 (5 bases). CDR1 is MNHEY, CDR2 SVGEGT, per germline. V dropped 2 bases and J dropped 1 base, with 8 bases sitting between them. The CDR3 is 15 amino acids.